This T cell receptor beta chain was recorded in a study of shared clonotypes between healthy human individuals. The CDR3 spans 15 residues. Germline V gene data show CDR1 as LGHNA and CDR2 as YSLEER. Trimming pared 1 base from V and 7 bases from J, leaving 11 bases between. Clones were sequenced by immunoSEQ multiplex PCR, and TCRdb holds only the in-frame ones, with some missing. The data show around 2.3 million clones, with around 95% seen just once and 0.13% held by the top ten. The clonotype comes from a young man in good health. Material for sequencing was naive CD4+ T cells sorted from blood. Regarding subset: CD45RA+ positively selected. This chain uses TRBV4-3 with TRBJ1-6; TRBD1 might be the D (6 bases). In DNA form, the CDR3 reads TGCGCCAGCAGCCAAGGTCAGGGGTGGAATTCACCCCTCCACTTT. Amino acids: CASSQGQGWNSPLHF.